The T cell receptor (beta chain) described here comes from a study of Graves' ophthalmopathy and Graves' hyperthyroidism. The CDR3 runs 20 residues. Germline CDR1 reads KGHDR; CDR2 reads SFDVKD. Trimming removed 3 bases at V and 4 bases at J, with 27 bases between. This clonotype appeared many times. The sequenced template was RNA, covering the TCR beta CDR3 region. HTBI-primed first-round RT-PCR preceded second-round multiplex PCR. TCRdb passed the multiplex PCR reads through MiXCR, listing each CDR3 protein once. The sample carries around 1.1 million distinct CDR3 sequences, about 38% recorded once. The TCR sequence derives from an adult man with Graves' hyperthyroidism. The V and J genes are TRBV24-1 and TRBJ1-5; D gene unclear. Sample: peripheral blood or thyroid tissue (not recorded which). In DNA, the CDR3 is TGTGCCACCAGTGATCCGCCGCCAAGAACACCGGGTAAGCGGAATCAGCCCCAGCATTTT. Amino acids: CATSDPPPRTPGKRNQPQHF.